This T cell receptor beta chain was sequenced during a study of cytomegalovirus exposure and HLA in healthy donors. Findings and caveats of the study: For cytomegalovirus status, the classifier reportedly gave diagnoses with high specificity and sensitivity.

PCR amplification relied on 60 Vbeta primers (plus 13 Jbeta primers). The table came from immunoSEQ multiplex PCR; TCRdb's copy has only in-frame clones and leaves some out. The profile shows over 40,000 clones, approximately 86% of them singletons. In regard to this clone: No antigen is known for it.

The receptor was isolated from a woman aged 35 to 49 in good health and CMV-seropositive. Material for sequencing was PBMCs.

CDR3 region: CASNPGNLAGYDNEQFF. The CDR3 coding sequence is TGTGCCAGCAATCCGGGAAACTTAGCGGGATACGACAATGAGCAGTTCTTC. The V call is TRBV9, the J call TRBJ2-1; 8 bases are a match to TRBD2. This CDR3 has 17 amino acids. Germline CDR1 is SGDLS and CDR2 is YYNGEE. V lost 6 bases, J lost 5 bases, and 16 bases stayed unmatched. The entire variable domain, with the rest obtained from reference TRBV9 and TRBJ2-1, is as follows: DSGVTQTPKHLITATGQRVTLRCSPRSGDLSVYWYQQSLDQGLQFLIQYYNGEERAKGNILERFSAQQFPDLHSELNLSSLELGDSALYFCASNPGNLAGYDNEQFFGPGTRLTVL.